This T cell receptor (beta chain) originates from a study of technical replicates of blood from a handful of donors. CDR3 length: 13 amino acids. Trimming stripped 5 bases from V and 5 bases from J, with 12 bases between. The V gene's germline CDR1 is SGHAT and CDR2 FQNNGV. This clone was seen only once. Generated by immunoSEQ multiplex PCR, the TCRdb table keeps only in-frame clones and is missing some. The table lists nearly 80,000 clones, around 96% of them singletons. The receptor was isolated from a human donor in good health. The sample consisted of T cells isolated from PBMCs. J is TRBJ1-1 and V is TRBV11-2; D is ambiguous. The CDR3 sequence: CASSPSGGTEAFF. The DNA of the CDR3 is TGTGCCAGCAGCCCTAGTGGTGGGACTGAAGCTTTCTTT.